A single T cell receptor beta chain is shown here with its context. The data derive from a study of OX40 agonist ivuxolimab in advanced cancers. Autoimmune disease history or systemic immunosuppression barred patients. Produced via immunoSEQ multiplex PCR; TCRdb's table is partial and in-frame only. This sample has approximately 80,000 clones; 90% occur once, and the top ten carry around 0.35%. Germline CDR1 and CDR2: MDHEN and SYDVKM. The CDR3 runs to 15 residues. The V gene lost 3 bases and the J gene lost 5 bases, with 11 bases spanning the gap. The source was CD4+ or CD8+ T cells sorted from blood, collected in a trial of the OX40 agonist ivuxolimab. The source of this sequence is an adult with an advanced solid tumor such as melanoma, head and neck, liver or kidney cancer. This chain joins TRBV28 and TRBJ1-6, with unresolved D. CDR3 nucleotides: TGTGCCAGCAGTTTTATAGACGGAAATAATTCACCCCTCCACTTT. Amino acid sequence: CASSFIDGNNSPLHF.